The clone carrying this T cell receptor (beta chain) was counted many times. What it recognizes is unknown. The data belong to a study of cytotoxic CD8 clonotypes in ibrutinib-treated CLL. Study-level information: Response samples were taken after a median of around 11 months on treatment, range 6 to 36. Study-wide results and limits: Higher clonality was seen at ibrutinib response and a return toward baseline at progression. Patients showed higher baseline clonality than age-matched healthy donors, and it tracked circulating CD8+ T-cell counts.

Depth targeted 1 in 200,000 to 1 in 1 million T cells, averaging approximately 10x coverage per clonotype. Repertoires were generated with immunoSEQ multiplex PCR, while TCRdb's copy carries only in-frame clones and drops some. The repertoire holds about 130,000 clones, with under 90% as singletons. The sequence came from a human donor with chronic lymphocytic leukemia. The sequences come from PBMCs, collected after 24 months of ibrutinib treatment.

The CDR3 region is CATSAGQQINTEAFF. The CDR3 coding sequence is TGTGCCACCAGCGCGGGACAGCAGATAAACACTGAAGCTTTCTTT. The chain couples TRBV15 to TRBJ1-1; 7 nucleotides line up with TRBD1. The J segment lost 2 bases and the V segment lost 5 bases, leaving 8 bases of the junction unmatched. Per germline, CDR1 LNHNV and CDR2 YYDKDF (reference sequence). This CDR3 has 15 residues.